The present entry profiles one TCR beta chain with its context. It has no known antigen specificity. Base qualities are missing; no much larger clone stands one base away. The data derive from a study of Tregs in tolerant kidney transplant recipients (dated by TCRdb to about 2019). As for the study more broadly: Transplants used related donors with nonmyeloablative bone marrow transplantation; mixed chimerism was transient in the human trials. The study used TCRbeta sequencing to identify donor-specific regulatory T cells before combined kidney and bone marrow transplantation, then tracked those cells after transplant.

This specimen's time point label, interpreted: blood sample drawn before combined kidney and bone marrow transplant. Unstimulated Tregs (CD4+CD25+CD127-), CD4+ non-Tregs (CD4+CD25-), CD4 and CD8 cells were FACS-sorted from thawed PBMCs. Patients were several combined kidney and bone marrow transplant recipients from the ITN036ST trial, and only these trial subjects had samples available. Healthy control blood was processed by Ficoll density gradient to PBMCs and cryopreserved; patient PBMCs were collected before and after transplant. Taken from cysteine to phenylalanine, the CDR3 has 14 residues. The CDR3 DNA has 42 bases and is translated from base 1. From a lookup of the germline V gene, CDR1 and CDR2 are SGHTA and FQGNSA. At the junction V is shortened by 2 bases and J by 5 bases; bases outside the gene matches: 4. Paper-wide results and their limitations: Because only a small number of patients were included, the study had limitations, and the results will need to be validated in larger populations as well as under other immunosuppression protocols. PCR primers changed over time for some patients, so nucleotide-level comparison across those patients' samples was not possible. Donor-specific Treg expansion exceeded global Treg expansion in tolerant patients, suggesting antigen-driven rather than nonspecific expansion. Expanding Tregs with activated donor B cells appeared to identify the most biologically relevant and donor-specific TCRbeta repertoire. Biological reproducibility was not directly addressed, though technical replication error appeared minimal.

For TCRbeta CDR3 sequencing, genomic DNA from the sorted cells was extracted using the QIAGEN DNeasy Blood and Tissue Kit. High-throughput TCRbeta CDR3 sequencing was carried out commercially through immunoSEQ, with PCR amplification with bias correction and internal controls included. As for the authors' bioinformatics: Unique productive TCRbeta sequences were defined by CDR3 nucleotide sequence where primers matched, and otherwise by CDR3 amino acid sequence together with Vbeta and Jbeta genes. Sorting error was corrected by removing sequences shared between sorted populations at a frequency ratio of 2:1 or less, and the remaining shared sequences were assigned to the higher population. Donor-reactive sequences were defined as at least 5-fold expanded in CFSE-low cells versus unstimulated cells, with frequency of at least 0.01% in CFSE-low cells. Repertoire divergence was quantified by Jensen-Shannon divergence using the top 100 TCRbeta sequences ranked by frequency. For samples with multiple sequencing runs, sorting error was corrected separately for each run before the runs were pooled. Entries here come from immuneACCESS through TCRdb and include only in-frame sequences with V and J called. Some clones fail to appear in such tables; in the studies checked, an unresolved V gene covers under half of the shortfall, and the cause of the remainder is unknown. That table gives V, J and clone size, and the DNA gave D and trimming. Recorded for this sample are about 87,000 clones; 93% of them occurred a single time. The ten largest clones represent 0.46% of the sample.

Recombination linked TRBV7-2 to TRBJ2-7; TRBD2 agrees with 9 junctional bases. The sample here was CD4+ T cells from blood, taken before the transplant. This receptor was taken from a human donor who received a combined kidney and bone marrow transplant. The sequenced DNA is TGTGCCAGCAGCTTATCAGCGGGGGGTCACGAGCAGTACTTC. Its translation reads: CASSLSAGGHEQYF. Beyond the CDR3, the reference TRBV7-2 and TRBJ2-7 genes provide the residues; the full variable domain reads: GAGVSQSPSNKVTEKGKDVELRCDPISGHTALYWYRQSLGQGLEFLIYFQGNSAPDKSGLPSDRFSAERTGGSVSTLTIQRTQQEDSAVYLCASSLSAGGHEQYFGPGTRLTVT.